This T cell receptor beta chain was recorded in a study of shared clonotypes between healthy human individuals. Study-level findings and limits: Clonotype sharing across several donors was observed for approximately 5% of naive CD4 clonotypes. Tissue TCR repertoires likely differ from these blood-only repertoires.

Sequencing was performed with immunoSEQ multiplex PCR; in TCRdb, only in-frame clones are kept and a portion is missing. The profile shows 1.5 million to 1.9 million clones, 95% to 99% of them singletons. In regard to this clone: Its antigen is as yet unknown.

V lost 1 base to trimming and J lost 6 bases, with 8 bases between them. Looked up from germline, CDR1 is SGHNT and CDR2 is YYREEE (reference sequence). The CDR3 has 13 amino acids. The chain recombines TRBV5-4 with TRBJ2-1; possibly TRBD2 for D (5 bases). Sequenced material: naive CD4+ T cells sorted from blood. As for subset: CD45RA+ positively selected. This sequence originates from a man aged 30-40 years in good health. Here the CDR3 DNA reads TGTGCCAGCAGCTTGACTAGTTCCAATGAGCAGTTCTTC. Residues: CASSLTSSNEQFF.